This T cell receptor (beta chain) was recorded in a study of cytomegalovirus exposure and HLA in healthy donors. Primers for the PCR totalled 60 Vbeta and 13 Jbeta. Some clones are missing from TCRdb's copy, which holds only in-frame ones; the method was immunoSEQ multiplex PCR. The sample holds under 60,000 clones; around 77% are singletons and the top ten take approximately 3.5%. Sample: PBMCs. The sequence came from a woman aged 40-49 years in good health and CMV-seropositive.

The CDR3 region is CASSQQGYTEAFF. The CDR3 nucleotides are TGTGCCAGCTCACAACAGGGATACACTGAAGCTTTCTTT. V is TRBV18 and J is TRBJ1-1, with TRBD1 as a possible D gene (6 bases). The CDR3 runs to 13 residues. CDR1 is KGHSH, CDR2 LQKENI, per germline. V gave up 4 bases and J gave up 3 bases, with 9 bases separating them.